A selection of T cell receptor beta chains follows, all from one sample in a study of identical twins. TCRdb fed the 5' RACE reads into MiXCR, producing one record per CDR3 protein. The sample holds 1.5 million to 2 million distinct CDR3 sequences, about 31% seen once. Sequenced sample: cord blood. All receptors come from a newborn girl in good health. CDR3s include the opening cysteine and the closing phenylalanine or tryptophan. Fields, in order: clone size, D gene, J gene, V gene, CDR3 DNA, CDR3 protein. A D gene is named only where the DNA matches it firmly. Expanded clones are given a class, and other clones once, few, many or no size at all.

clone size: many
D gene: -
J gene: TRBJ2-5
V gene: TRBV18
CDR3 DNA: TGTGCCAGCTCACCATGGTACCAAGAGACCCAGTACTTC
CDR3 protein: CASSPWYQETQYF

clone size: -
D gene: -
J gene: TRBJ1-2
V gene: TRBV10-3
CDR3 DNA: TGTGCCAGTGACGACTACGGCTACACCTTC
CDR3 protein: CASDDYGYTF

clone size: -
D gene: -
J gene: TRBJ1-2
V gene: TRBV4-1
CDR3 DNA: TGCGCCAGCAGCCAAGGGCGAAACAACCATTCCTATGGCTACACCTTC
CDR3 protein: CASSQGRNNHSYGYTF

clone size: -
D gene: -
J gene: TRBJ2-3
V gene: TRBV7-2
CDR3 DNA: TGTGCCAGCAGCTTAGCGCGAAGCAGCACAGGTACGCAGTATTTT
CDR3 protein: CASSLARSSTGTQYF

clone size: few
D gene: -
J gene: TRBJ1-6
V gene: TRBV2
CDR3 DNA: TGTGCCAGCAGACCGATTAGGAGCTCCTATAATTCACCCCTCCACTTT
CDR3 protein: CASRPIRSSYNSPLHF

clone size: -
D gene: TRBD2
J gene: TRBJ2-7
V gene: TRBV13
CDR3 DNA: TGTGCCAGCAGCCTAACTAGCGGGAGGGCCCACGAGCAGTACTTC
CDR3 protein: CASSLTSGRAHEQYF

clone size: many
D gene: -
J gene: TRBJ1-2
V gene: TRBV20-1
CDR3 DNA: TGCAGTGCTAGATGGACAGTCTATGGCTACACCTTC
CDR3 protein: CSARWTVYGYTF

clone size: -
D gene: TRBD1
J gene: TRBJ1-4
V gene: TRBV11-2
CDR3 DNA: TGTGCCAGCAGCAGCCTCCGGGACAGGGGGCGCGGGGAAAAACTGTTTTTT
CDR3 protein: CASSSLRDRGRGEKLFF

clone size: few
D gene: TRBD1
J gene: TRBJ2-5
V gene: TRBV10-3
CDR3 DNA: TGTGCCATCAGGGCTGGGACAGGGGAAGAGACCCAGTACTTC
CDR3 protein: CAIRAGTGEETQYF

clone size: -
D gene: TRBD2
J gene: TRBJ2-1
V gene: TRBV5-1
CDR3 DNA: TGCGCCAGCAGCTTGGGGACTAGCGGGGGGGCCTACAATGAGCAGTTCTTC
CDR3 protein: CASSLGTSGGAYNEQFF

clone size: -
D gene: -
J gene: TRBJ2-2
V gene: TRBV20-1
CDR3 DNA: TGCAGTGCTAGATCGACGTCGTTTCTTGCCGGGGAGCTGTTTTTT
CDR3 protein: CSARSTSFLAGELFF

clone size: -
D gene: -
J gene: TRBJ1-3
V gene: TRBV28
CDR3 DNA: TGTGCCAGCAGTGTCCGGGTGGGAAACACCATATATTTT
CDR3 protein: CASSVRVGNTIYF

clone size: many
D gene: -
J gene: TRBJ1-2
V gene: TRBV5-1
CDR3 DNA: TGCGCCAGCAGCTTGGTAATCGGGGAGGTCCATGGCTACACCTTC
CDR3 protein: CASSLVIGEVHGYTF

clone size: -
D gene: TRBD2
J gene: TRBJ2-3
V gene: TRBV10-2
CDR3 DNA: TGCGCCAGCAGTGAATATGTAAGGCGGGGGAGGGATTCAGATACGCAGTATTTT
CDR3 protein: CASSEYVRRGRDSDTQYF

clone size: few
D gene: -
J gene: TRBJ1-1
V gene: TRBV3-1
CDR3 DNA: TGTGCCAGCAGCCAAGTCTTATCGAACACTGAAGCTTTCTTT
CDR3 protein: CASSQVLSNTEAFF

clone size: -
D gene: TRBD2
J gene: TRBJ2-1
V gene: TRBV6-4
CDR3 DNA: TGTGCCACCAAGACTAGCGGCAATGAGCAGTTCTTC
CDR3 protein: CATKTSGNEQFF

clone size: few
D gene: -
J gene: TRBJ1-2
V gene: TRBV29-1
CDR3 DNA: TGCAGCGTTGTTCAGGGAATTTATGGCTACACCTTC
CDR3 protein: CSVVQGIYGYTF

clone size: -
D gene: -
J gene: TRBJ1-5
V gene: TRBV20-1
CDR3 DNA: TGCAGTGCTAGAGAAATTAGACGAGATCAGCCCCAGCATTTT
CDR3 protein: CSAREIRRDQPQHF

clone size: few
D gene: TRBD1
J gene: TRBJ1-1
V gene: TRBV6-5
CDR3 DNA: TGTGCCAGCAGTTCCGGGACAGGGGTTTTGAACACTGAAGCTTTCTTT
CDR3 protein: CASSSGTGVLNTEAFF

clone size: -
D gene: -
J gene: TRBJ2-1
V gene: TRBV27
CDR3 DNA: TGTGCCAGCAGTTCCCTACTCCAGGGGAGCGATGAGCAGTTCTTC
CDR3 protein: CASSSLLQGSDEQFF

clone size: -
D gene: -
J gene: TRBJ2-7
V gene: TRBV2
CDR3 DNA: TGTGCCAGCAGTTACTACTCCGGGACAAGTGGCCCCTACGAGCAGTACTTC
CDR3 protein: CASSYYSGTSGPYEQYF

clone size: -
D gene: TRBD1
J gene: TRBJ1-4
V gene: TRBV2
CDR3 DNA: TGTGCCAGCAGTCCGGACAGGGCTAAATCTAATGAAAAACTGTTTTTT
CDR3 protein: CASSPDRAKSNEKLFF

clone size: many
D gene: TRBD1
J gene: TRBJ1-2
V gene: TRBV29-1
CDR3 DNA: TGCAGCGTTGAAGCCCGGACAGGGGGCTATGGCTACACCTTC
CDR3 protein: CSVEARTGGYGYTF

clone size: few
D gene: TRBD2
J gene: TRBJ2-1
V gene: TRBV5-6
CDR3 DNA: TGTGCCAGCAGCATCTGGACTAGCGGGGGGTCCCTTTCCTACAATGAGCAGTTCTTC
CDR3 protein: CASSIWTSGGSLSYNEQFF

clone size: -
D gene: -
J gene: TRBJ1-3
V gene: TRBV4-2
CDR3 DNA: TGTGCCAGCAGCCTCAGCCAAGGGCAGGGGGGAAACACCATATATTTT
CDR3 protein: CASSLSQGQGGNTIYF

clone size: few
D gene: TRBD1
J gene: TRBJ2-7
V gene: TRBV20-1
CDR3 DNA: TGCAGTGCTAGAGATACTGGGACAGGTATCTACGAGCAGTACTTC
CDR3 protein: CSARDTGTGIYEQYF

clone size: few
D gene: -
J gene: TRBJ2-7
V gene: TRBV6-1
CDR3 DNA: TGTGCCAGCAGTGACGGATGGGGCTACGAGCAGTACTTC
CDR3 protein: CASSDGWGYEQYF

clone size: few
D gene: -
J gene: TRBJ1-5
V gene: TRBV24-1
CDR3 DNA: TGTGCCACCAGTGATTCGAACAGGGTGAGCAATCAGCCCCAGCATTTT
CDR3 protein: CATSDSNRVSNQPQHF

clone size: few
D gene: TRBD1
J gene: TRBJ1-2
V gene: TRBV4-1
CDR3 DNA: TGCGCCAGCAGCCACCCAAGGGGACAGCAAAACTATGGCTACACCTTC
CDR3 protein: CASSHPRGQQNYGYTF

clone size: -
D gene: -
J gene: TRBJ2-7
V gene: TRBV30
CDR3 DNA: TGTGCCTGGAGGCCCGGGAGCTCCTACGAGCAGTACTTC
CDR3 protein: CAWRPGSSYEQYF

clone size: -
D gene: -
J gene: TRBJ2-1
V gene: TRBV7-2
CDR3 DNA: TGTGCCAGCAGCTTAGACCGCACTAGGTCCTACAATGAGCAGTTCTTC
CDR3 protein: CASSLDRTRSYNEQFF

clone size: many
D gene: TRBD2
J gene: TRBJ2-7
V gene: TRBV10-2
CDR3 DNA: TGCGCCAGCAGTGAGCCGGGACTAGCGGACCATTCGGGCGAGCAGTACTTC
CDR3 protein: CASSEPGLADHSGEQYF

clone size: -
D gene: TRBD1
J gene: TRBJ1-5
V gene: TRBV20-1
CDR3 DNA: TGCAGTGCTAGTGCGGTCCTGACAGGGGCCAATCAGCCCCAGCATTTT
CDR3 protein: CSASAVLTGANQPQHF

clone size: -
D gene: TRBD2
J gene: TRBJ2-5
V gene: TRBV4-2
CDR3 DNA: TGTGCCAGCAGCCAGGGTACAGCGGGAGGGGGATCCTACAATGAGCAGTACTTC
CDR3 protein: CASSQGTAGGGSYNEQYF

clone size: few
D gene: TRBD1
J gene: TRBJ1-4
V gene: TRBV5-8
CDR3 DNA: TGTGCCAGCAGCTTGGGGGACAGGTGGGCTAATGAAAAACTGTTTTTT
CDR3 protein: CASSLGDRWANEKLFF

clone size: -
D gene: TRBD2
J gene: TRBJ2-3
V gene: TRBV30
CDR3 DNA: TGTGCCTGGAGTGTACGCCTAGCGGGGGGGACAGATACGCAGTATTTT
CDR3 protein: CAWSVRLAGGTDTQYF

clone size: -
D gene: -
J gene: TRBJ1-2
V gene: TRBV20-1
CDR3 DNA: TGCAGTGCTAGAGCCGGGGGCCCCTATGGCTACACCTTC
CDR3 protein: CSARAGGPYGYTF

clone size: -
D gene: -
J gene: TRBJ1-4
V gene: TRBV20-1
CDR3 DNA: TGCAGTGCGAGGATCGACACGGTTAATGAAAAACTGTTTTTT
CDR3 protein: CSARIDTVNEKLFF

clone size: -
D gene: -
J gene: TRBJ2-7
V gene: TRBV5-1
CDR3 DNA: TGCGCCAGCAGCTTGGTGCGGAACAATGAGCAGTACTTC
CDR3 protein: CASSLVRNNEQYF

clone size: few
D gene: -
J gene: TRBJ2-7
V gene: TRBV5-5
CDR3 DNA: TGTGCCAGCAGTAGAACACCATACACGAACAATCCCTCCTACGAGCAGTACTTC
CDR3 protein: CASSRTPYTNNPSYEQYF

clone size: -
D gene: -
J gene: TRBJ2-1
V gene: TRBV12-3/TRBV12-4
CDR3 DNA: TGTGCCAGCACCCCACAGGGAGGTGGTGAGCAGTTCTTC
CDR3 protein: CASTPQGGGEQFF

clone size: -
D gene: TRBD2
J gene: TRBJ2-5
V gene: TRBV27
CDR3 DNA: TGTGCCAGCAGGACTAGCGGGGGGCGTAATGAGCAGTACTTC
CDR3 protein: CASRTSGGRNEQYF

clone size: few
D gene: TRBD1
J gene: TRBJ2-7
V gene: TRBV5-4
CDR3 DNA: TGTGCCAGCAGCGTGAAAGGACAGGCGGGTTACGAGCAGTACTTC
CDR3 protein: CASSVKGQAGYEQYF

clone size: -
D gene: -
J gene: TRBJ1-1
V gene: TRBV12-3/TRBV12-4
CDR3 DNA: TGTGCCAGCGGCCCGAGGGCCACTGAAGCTTTCTTT
CDR3 protein: CASGPRATEAFF

clone size: few
D gene: TRBD1
J gene: TRBJ1-2
V gene: TRBV7-9
CDR3 DNA: TGTGCCAGCAGCTCCGCCGGGACAGGCCTTAGTGGCTACACCTTC
CDR3 protein: CASSSAGTGLSGYTF

clone size: -
D gene: TRBD2
J gene: TRBJ2-3
V gene: TRBV4-2
CDR3 DNA: TGTGCCAGCAGCCAAGGGACTAGCGGGGGCTCGCGCACAGATACGCAGTATTTT
CDR3 protein: CASSQGTSGGSRTDTQYF

clone size: once
D gene: -
J gene: TRBJ2-1
V gene: TRBV25-1
CDR3 DNA: TGTGCCAGCAGTGTGGGACACCCATACGATGAGCAGTTCTTC
CDR3 protein: CASSVGHPYDEQFF

clone size: many
D gene: -
J gene: TRBJ2-1
V gene: TRBV12-3/TRBV12-4
CDR3 DNA: TGTGCCAGCACCTTACAAATGTCTCGATACAATGAGCAGTTCTTC
CDR3 protein: CASTLQMSRYNEQFF

clone size: few
D gene: -
J gene: TRBJ1-1
V gene: TRBV7-2
CDR3 DNA: TGTGCCAGCAGCTTAGTGGGGCACGGAGCTTTCTTT
CDR3 protein: CASSLVGHGAFF

clone size: many
D gene: -
J gene: TRBJ2-4
V gene: TRBV27
CDR3 DNA: TGTGCCAGCAGGGGGCAGGCTAAAAACATTCAGTACTTC
CDR3 protein: CASRGQAKNIQYF

clone size: -
D gene: -
J gene: TRBJ1-1
V gene: TRBV2
CDR3 DNA: TGTGCCAGCAGTGAGAGTGGTATTACTGAAGCTTTCTTT
CDR3 protein: CASSESGITEAFF